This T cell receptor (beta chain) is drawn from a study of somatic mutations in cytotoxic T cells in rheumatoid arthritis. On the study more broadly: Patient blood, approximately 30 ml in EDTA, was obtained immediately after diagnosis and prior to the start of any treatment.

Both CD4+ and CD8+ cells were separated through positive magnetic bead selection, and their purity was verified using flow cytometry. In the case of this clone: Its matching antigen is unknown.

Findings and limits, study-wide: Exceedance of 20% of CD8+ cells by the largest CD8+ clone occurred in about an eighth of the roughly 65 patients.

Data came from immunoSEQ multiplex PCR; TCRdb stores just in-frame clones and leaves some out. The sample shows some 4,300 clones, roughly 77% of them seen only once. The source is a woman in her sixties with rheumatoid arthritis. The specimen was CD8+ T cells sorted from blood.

The DNA of the CDR3 is TGCGCCAGCAGCCCCTTAGTGGGCTCCTACAATGAGCAGTTCTTC. Its protein is CASSPLVGSYNEQFF. This chain joins TRBV5-1 and TRBJ2-3; D gene unclear. The J call may not be correct, given that the DNA end is closer to TRBJ2-1. The CDR3 is 15 amino acids. Germline V gene lookup returns CDR1 SGHRS and CDR2 YFSETQ.